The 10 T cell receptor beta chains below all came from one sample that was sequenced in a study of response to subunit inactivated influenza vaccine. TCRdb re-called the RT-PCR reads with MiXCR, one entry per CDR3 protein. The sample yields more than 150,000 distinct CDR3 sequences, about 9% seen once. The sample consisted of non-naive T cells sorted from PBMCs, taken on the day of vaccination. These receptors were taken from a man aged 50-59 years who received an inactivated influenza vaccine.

The CDR3: CASSYSNGSFPETQYF. The CDR3 nucleotides read TGTGCCAGCAGTTACTCGAACGGGAGCTTTCCAGAGACCCAGTACTTC. V usage is TRBV6-5 and J usage is TRBJ2-5; possible D gene TRBD2, 6 bases. CDR3 size: 16 residues. Looked up from germline, CDR1 is MNHEY and CDR2 is SVGAGI. Trimming removed 0 bases from V and 4 bases from J, with 15 bases in between.

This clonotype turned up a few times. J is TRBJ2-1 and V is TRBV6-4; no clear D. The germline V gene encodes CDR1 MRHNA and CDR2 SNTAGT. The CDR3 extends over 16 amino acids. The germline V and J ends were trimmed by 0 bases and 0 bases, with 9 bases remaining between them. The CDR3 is CASSDSLVSSYNEQFF. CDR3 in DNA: TGTGCCAGCAGTGACTCACTCGTAAGCTCCTACAATGAGCAGTTCTTC.

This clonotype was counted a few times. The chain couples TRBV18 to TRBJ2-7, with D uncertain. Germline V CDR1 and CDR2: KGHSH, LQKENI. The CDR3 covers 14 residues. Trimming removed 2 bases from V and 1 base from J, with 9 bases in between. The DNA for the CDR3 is TGTGCCAGCTCACCATACCAGAATTCCTACGAGCAGTACTTC. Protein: CASSPYQNSYEQYF.

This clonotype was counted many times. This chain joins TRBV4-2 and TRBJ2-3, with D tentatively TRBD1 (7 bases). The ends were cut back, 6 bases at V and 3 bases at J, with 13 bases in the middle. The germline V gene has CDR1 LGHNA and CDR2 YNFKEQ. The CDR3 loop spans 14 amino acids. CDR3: CASSQQGRTDTQYF. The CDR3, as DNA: TGTGCCAGCAGTCAACAGGGGAGGACAGATACGCAGTATTTT.

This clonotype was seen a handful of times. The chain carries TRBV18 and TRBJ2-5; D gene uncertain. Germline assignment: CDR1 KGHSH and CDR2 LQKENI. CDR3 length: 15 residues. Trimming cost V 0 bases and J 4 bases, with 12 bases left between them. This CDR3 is CASSPPSSFRETQYF. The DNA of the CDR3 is TGTGCCAGCTCACCACCTAGTAGCTTTCGAGAGACCCAGTACTTC. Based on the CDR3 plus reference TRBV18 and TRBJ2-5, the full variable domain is NAGVMQNPRHLVRRRGQEARLRCSPMKGHSHVYWYRQLPEEGLKFMVYLQKENIIDESGMPKERFSAEFPKEGPSILRIQQVVRGDSAAYFCASSPPSSFRETQYFGPGTRLLVL.

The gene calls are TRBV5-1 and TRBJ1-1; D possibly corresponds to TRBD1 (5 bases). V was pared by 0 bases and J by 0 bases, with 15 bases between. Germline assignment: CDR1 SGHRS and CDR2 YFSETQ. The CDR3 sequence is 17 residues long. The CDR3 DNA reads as TGCGCCAGCAGCTTGGTGGGTACAGTAGGGGTGAACACTGAAGCTTTCTTT. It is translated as CASSLVGTVGVNTEAFF.

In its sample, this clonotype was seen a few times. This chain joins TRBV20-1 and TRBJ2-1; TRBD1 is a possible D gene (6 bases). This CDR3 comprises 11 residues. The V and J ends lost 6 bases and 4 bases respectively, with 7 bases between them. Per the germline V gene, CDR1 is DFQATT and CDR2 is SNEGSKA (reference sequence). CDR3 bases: TGCAGTGCGGACAGTTACAATGAGCAGTTCTTC. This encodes CSADSYNEQFF.

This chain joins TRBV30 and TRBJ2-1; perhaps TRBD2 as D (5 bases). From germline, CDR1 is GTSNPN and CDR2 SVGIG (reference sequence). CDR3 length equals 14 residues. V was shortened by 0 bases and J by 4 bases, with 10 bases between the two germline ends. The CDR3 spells CAWSVGVNYNEQFF. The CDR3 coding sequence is TGTGCCTGGAGTGTCGGGGTAAATTACAATGAGCAGTTCTTC. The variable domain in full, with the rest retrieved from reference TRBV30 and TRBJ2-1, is SQTIHQWPATLVQPVGSPLSLECTVEGTSNPNLYWYRQAAGRGLQLLFYSVGIGQISSEVPQNLSASRPQDRQFILSSKKLLLSDSGFYLCAWSVGVNYNEQFFGPGTRLTVL.

CDR3 amino acids: CATSRGLAQETQYF. CDR3 nucleotides: TGTGCCACCAGCAGAGGACTAGCCCAAGAGACCCAGTACTTC. The V gene is TRBV15, the J gene TRBJ2-5, with 7 bases identical to TRBD2. V shed 1 base, J shed 1 base, and the junction held 0 bases outside the gene matches. The CDR3 spans 14 residues. Germline CDR1 and CDR2: LNHNV and YYDKDF (reference sequence).

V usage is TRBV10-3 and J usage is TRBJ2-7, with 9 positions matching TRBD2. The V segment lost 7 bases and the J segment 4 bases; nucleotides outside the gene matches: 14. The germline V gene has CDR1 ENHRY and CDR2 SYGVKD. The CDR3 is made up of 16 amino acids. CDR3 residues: CAITPTGTSSLYEQYF. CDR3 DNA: TGTGCCATCACTCCCACCGGGACTAGCAGCCTATACGAGCAGTACTTC.